This TCR beta chain was obtained from a study of PD-L1 blockade in urothelial cancer (dated by TCRdb to 2015 to 2018). Broadly, across the study: Therapy was started at some point between 2014 and 2016 for all patients, and atezolizumab 1,200 mg was administered intravenously every 3 weeks. About 85% of the roughly 29 patients were males with bladder-origin urothelial cancer, and about 60% of the 29 reported a prior smoking history. Patients had an ECOG performance status of 0 or 1 and had received between 0 and 3 prior chemotherapy regimens. Blood samples were analyzed at two time points: 3 weeks after treatment start (second dose) and 6 weeks after treatment start. A median of around 150,000 T cells and 80,000 to 95,000 unique TCRs was obtained from blood samples, and a median clonality of approximately 0.08 was observed. The study was an exploratory multi-omic analysis of somatic, immune and clinical correlates of response to PD-L1 blockade with atezolizumab in urothelial cancer. Pretreatment tumor samples, along with matched peripheral blood collected serially before and after atezolizumab treatment, underwent TCR sequencing. Durable clinical benefit was defined as progression-free survival longer than 6 months, and TCR features were also tested against progression-free and overall survival. In the same patients, whole exome sequencing and RNA sequencing of pretreatment tumors were performed in addition to TCR sequencing. Roughly 10 patients reached durable clinical benefit, while 15 to 25 patients did not. Pretreatment blood TCR-seq was available for about 30 patients, at least one posttreatment blood collection was obtained for some 25 patients, and tumor TCR-seq was available for some 25 patients. Summary of the overall study and its limitations: At 3 weeks after the start of treatment, tumor-associated TCR clones in peripheral blood had expanded more in patients with durable benefit (n of about 22, p = 0.022). Improved progression-free and overall survival was associated with having pretreatment peripheral blood TCR clonality below the median. Because the sample size was small (n of about 29) and many exploratory analyses were performed, the results are intended to be hypothesis-generating.

A cohort of approximately 30 patients with locally advanced or metastatic urothelial carcinoma, treated at Memorial Sloan Kettering on a trial protocol, was included. Peripheral blood mononuclear cells were collected pretreatment and during treatment, at between 1 and 8 total time points per patient. The Qiagen DNeasy Blood extraction kit was used to purify genomic DNA from total PBMCs and tumor samples. PBMCs were collected pretreatment and during treatment and were isolated and stored as previously described. The junction carries 11 bases between V and J, which are trimmed by 7 bases and 1 base respectively. The CDR3 goes from the cysteine to the phenylalanine over 13 residues. Only the CDR3 part of the read is kept: 39 bases, read in frame from the first base. CDR1 SGHRS and CDR2 YFSETQ were looked up in the germline V gene. To estimate absolute template abundance from read counts, synthetic TCR analog templates were spiked into each PCR. The immunoSEQ assay used bias-controlled V and J gene primers to amplify TCRbeta CDR3 regions from genomic DNA. Sequencing of rearranged TCRbeta segments was done at approximately 20X coverage. As for how the authors treated the data: Clustering was used to correct sequencing errors, and CDR3s were annotated against IMGT to assign V, D and J genes. Only productive TCRbeta rearrangements were used in downstream analyses, excluding out-of-frame or stop-codon sequences. Clonality was computed as one minus Shannon entropy normalized by the log of the number of unique productive sequences. Clones differing between time points or between blood and tumor were identified by Fisher's exact test with Benjamini-Hochberg correction at adjusted p below 0.01. TCRdb retrieved this table from immuneACCESS and kept in-frame rearrangements only. Not all clones are present; in checked studies, unresolved V genes account for under half, and no reason is known for the remainder. The V and J calls and the clone size are those of that table, but D and trimming were determined from the DNA. This sample gives roughly 16,000 clones in total; about nine tenths of them show up just once. 5.9% of the sample comes from the top ten.

This clone has more than one count but fewer than ten. The target of this receptor is not known. Base qualities are not recorded, but no much larger clone differs from it by a single base. Source: PBMCs, taken around atezolizumab (anti-PD-L1) treatment. This TCR was sampled from a man aged 50-59 years with urothelial cancer. Rearrangement joined TRBV5-1 to TRBJ1-2, with no confidently assigned D gene. The DNA sequence is as follows: TGCGCCAGCCGTTGGGAGGGTAACTATGGCTACACCTTC. Translated, it gives CASRWEGNYGYTF.